The rows below give T cell receptor beta chains drawn from one sample of a study of response to subunit inactivated influenza vaccine. TCRdb called the RT-PCR reads again in MiXCR, with one record for every CDR3 protein. The sample lists hundreds of thousands of distinct CDR3 sequences, 7.5% to 8.5% occurring once. The sequencing used PBMCs from blood, collected less than 30 months after vaccination. These receptors came from a man aged 50-75 years who received an inactivated influenza vaccine. Both conserved end residues are part of each CDR3. The D gene is left open where the match is weak. Clone size is given for some rows only: seen once, a few or many times, or a class if the clone is expanded.

len: 13
j_gene: TRBJ2-7
d_gene: NA
v_gene: TRBV28
abundance: NA
CDR3aa: CASSGPLNYEQYF
CDR3nt: TGTGCCAGCTCGGGACCCCTGAACTACGAGCAGTACTTC

len: 16
j_gene: TRBJ2-1
d_gene: NA
v_gene: TRBV29-1
abundance: few
CDR3aa: CSVDLVRTYSYNEQFF
CDR3nt: TGCAGCGTTGATTTGGTTCGAACGTACTCCTACAATGAGCAGTTCTTC

len: 13
j_gene: TRBJ2-5
d_gene: TRBD1
v_gene: TRBV20-1
abundance: few
CDR3aa: CSALQGEEETQYF
CDR3nt: TGCAGTGCCCTACAGGGGGAGGAGGAGACCCAGTACTTC

len: 14
j_gene: TRBJ1-4
d_gene: TRBD1
v_gene: TRBV6-5
abundance: few
CDR3aa: CASSYGGTGEKLFF
CDR3nt: TGTGCCAGCAGTTACGGTGGGACAGGGGAAAAACTGTTTTTT

len: 13
j_gene: TRBJ1-2
d_gene: NA
v_gene: TRBV20-1
abundance: few
CDR3aa: CSAVRERGRGYTF
CDR3nt: TGCAGTGCTGTCCGGGAGAGGGGCAGGGGCTACACCTTC

len: 12
j_gene: TRBJ2-2
d_gene: NA
v_gene: TRBV11-2
abundance: NA
CDR3aa: CASSRTPGELFF
CDR3nt: TGTGCCAGCAGCCGGACACCCGGGGAGCTGTTTTTT

len: 15
j_gene: TRBJ2-3
d_gene: NA
v_gene: TRBV7-2
abundance: few
CDR3aa: CASSLLGGSTDTQYF
CDR3nt: TGTGCCAGCAGCTTATTAGGGGGGAGCACAGATACGCAGTATTTT

len: 17
j_gene: TRBJ2-1
d_gene: TRBD2
v_gene: TRBV3-1
abundance: few
CDR3aa: CASSQDGGGGLRNEQFF
CDR3nt: TGTGCCAGCAGCCAAGATGGTGGCGGGGGGCTGCGCAATGAGCAGTTCTTC

len: 15
j_gene: TRBJ2-5
d_gene: NA
v_gene: TRBV6-2/TRBV6-3
abundance: many
CDR3aa: CATNWPGHSTKTQYF
CDR3nt: TGTGCCACCAATTGGCCGGGACACTCTACGAAGACCCAGTACTTC

len: 16
j_gene: TRBJ2-3
d_gene: NA
v_gene: TRBV6-2/TRBV6-3
abundance: many
CDR3aa: CASSYARDGYTDTQYF
CDR3nt: TGTGCCAGCAGTTACGCCAGGGACGGATACACAGATACGCAGTATTTT

len: 14
j_gene: TRBJ2-5
d_gene: NA
v_gene: TRBV30
abundance: many
CDR3aa: CAWSVEWARETQYF
CDR3nt: TGTGCCTGGAGTGTAGAATGGGCCCGAGAGACCCAGTACTTC

len: 15
j_gene: TRBJ2-3
d_gene: TRBD1
v_gene: TRBV2
abundance: few
CDR3aa: CASSERDSYTDTQYF
CDR3nt: TGTGCCAGCAGTGAACGGGACAGCTACACAGATACGCAGTATTTT

len: 16
j_gene: TRBJ2-3
d_gene: TRBD2
v_gene: TRBV10-3
abundance: NA
CDR3aa: CAISPATSGATDTQYF
CDR3nt: TGTGCCATCAGTCCGGCGACTAGCGGGGCTACGGATACGCAGTATTTT

len: 13
j_gene: TRBJ1-1
d_gene: TRBD1
v_gene: TRBV29-1
abundance: many
CDR3aa: CSVGADRGPEAFF
CDR3nt: TGCAGCGTGGGGGCAGACAGGGGGCCTGAAGCTTTCTTT

len: 15
j_gene: TRBJ2-1
d_gene: TRBD2
v_gene: TRBV10-3
abundance: NA
CDR3aa: CAISAGLAAYNEQFF
CDR3nt: TGTGCCATCAGTGCGGGACTAGCGGCCTACAATGAGCAGTTCTTC

len: 14
j_gene: TRBJ2-1
d_gene: NA
v_gene: TRBV20-1
abundance: many
CDR3aa: CSARDAGSLYEQFF
CDR3nt: TGCAGTGCTAGAGACGCAGGGTCTTTGTATGAGCAGTTCTTC

len: 13
j_gene: TRBJ1-1
d_gene: NA
v_gene: TRBV6-1
abundance: many
CDR3aa: CASRMDGNTEAFF
CDR3nt: TGTGCCAGCAGGATGGACGGGAACACTGAAGCTTTCTTT

len: 14
j_gene: TRBJ1-1
d_gene: TRBD1
v_gene: TRBV12-3/TRBV12-4
abundance: NA
CDR3aa: CAILSGTGSTEAFF
CDR3nt: TGTGCCATACTTTCGGGGACAGGGTCCACTGAAGCTTTCTTT

len: 14
j_gene: TRBJ1-2
d_gene: NA
v_gene: TRBV5-4
abundance: NA
CDR3aa: CASSRPGEGYGYTF
CDR3nt: TGTGCCAGCAGTCGGCCGGGGGAGGGCTATGGCTACACCTTC

len: 14
j_gene: TRBJ2-1
d_gene: TRBD2
v_gene: TRBV9
abundance: many
CDR3aa: CASSSRLANNEQFF
CDR3nt: TGTGCCAGCAGCTCCAGACTAGCGAACAATGAGCAGTTCTTC

len: 15
j_gene: TRBJ2-7
d_gene: TRBD1
v_gene: TRBV12-3/TRBV12-4
abundance: few
CDR3aa: CASRQTGQASYEQYF
CDR3nt: TGTGCCAGCAGACAAACAGGACAGGCCTCCTACGAGCAGTACTTC

len: 14
j_gene: TRBJ2-7
d_gene: TRBD1
v_gene: TRBV15
abundance: NA
CDR3aa: CATSRGGTGNEQYF
CDR3nt: TGTGCCACCAGCAGAGGTGGGACAGGGAACGAGCAGTACTTC

len: 15
j_gene: TRBJ2-7
d_gene: TRBD2
v_gene: TRBV19
abundance: NA
CDR3aa: CASSILAGRSYEQYF
CDR3nt: TGTGCCAGTAGTATACTAGCGGGGCGCTCCTACGAGCAGTACTTC

len: 14
j_gene: TRBJ2-5
d_gene: TRBD2
v_gene: TRBV20-1
abundance: many
CDR3aa: CSARGSSGRGTQYF
CDR3nt: TGCAGTGCTAGAGGGTCTAGCGGGAGGGGGACCCAGTACTTC

len: 13
j_gene: TRBJ1-1
d_gene: NA
v_gene: TRBV7-9
abundance: few
CDR3aa: CASSTQMNTEAFF
CDR3nt: TGTGCCAGCAGTACCCAGATGAACACTGAAGCTTTCTTT

len: 14
j_gene: TRBJ1-1
d_gene: NA
v_gene: TRBV28
abundance: few
CDR3aa: CASSLGFSNTEAFF
CDR3nt: TGTGCCAGCAGCCTGGGATTTTCGAACACTGAAGCTTTCTTT

len: 13
j_gene: TRBJ1-6
d_gene: NA
v_gene: TRBV11-2
abundance: few
CDR3aa: CASSLSGGSPLHF
CDR3nt: TGTGCCAGCAGCTTATCCGGTGGATCACCCCTCCACTTT

len: 12
j_gene: TRBJ2-3
d_gene: NA
v_gene: TRBV24-1
abundance: many
CDR3aa: CATSDYADTQYF
CDR3nt: TGTGCCACCAGTGATTACGCAGATACGCAGTATTTT

len: 17
j_gene: TRBJ2-2
d_gene: NA
v_gene: TRBV6-2/TRBV6-3
abundance: NA
CDR3aa: CASSYWGGIANTGELFF
CDR3nt: TGTGCCAGCAGTTACTGGGGCGGGATCGCGAACACCGGGGAGCTGTTTTTT

len: 14
j_gene: TRBJ1-1
d_gene: NA
v_gene: TRBV12-3/TRBV12-4
abundance: many
CDR3aa: CASSPSSGVLEAFF
CDR3nt: TGTGCCAGCAGCCCGTCCTCGGGTGTTCTTGAAGCTTTCTTT

len: 15
j_gene: TRBJ2-1
d_gene: TRBD1
v_gene: TRBV5-1
abundance: many
CDR3aa: CASSLGDRAGNEQFF
CDR3nt: TGCGCCAGCAGCTTGGGCGACAGGGCCGGCAATGAGCAGTTCTTC

len: 12
j_gene: TRBJ1-4
d_gene: NA
v_gene: TRBV12-3/TRBV12-4
abundance: many
CDR3aa: CASSPHEKGLFF
CDR3nt: TGTGCCAGCAGTCCTCACGAGAAGGGGCTGTTTTTT

len: 15
j_gene: TRBJ2-4
d_gene: NA
v_gene: TRBV15
abundance: NA
CDR3aa: CATSRDKGFENIQYF
CDR3nt: TGTGCCACCAGCAGAGATAAAGGGTTCGAAAACATTCAGTACTTC

len: 15
j_gene: TRBJ2-1
d_gene: TRBD2
v_gene: TRBV7-2
abundance: many
CDR3aa: CASSFTSGGRDEQFF
CDR3nt: TGTGCCAGCAGCTTCACTAGCGGGGGCCGGGATGAGCAGTTCTTC

len: 17
j_gene: TRBJ2-1
d_gene: TRBD1
v_gene: TRBV5-1
abundance: few
CDR3aa: CASSFYLDRGAYNEQFF
CDR3nt: TGCGCCAGCAGCTTTTACCTGGACAGGGGGGCCTACAATGAGCAGTTCTTC

len: 18
j_gene: TRBJ1-1
d_gene: TRBD1
v_gene: TRBV2
abundance: NA
CDR3aa: CASSVDPRQGFLNTEAFF
CDR3nt: TGTGCCAGCAGCGTAGATCCCCGACAGGGTTTCTTAAACACTGAAGCTTTCTTT

len: 16
j_gene: TRBJ2-5
d_gene: NA
v_gene: TRBV29-1
abundance: few
CDR3aa: CSVAQFNRGGVETQYF
CDR3nt: TGCAGCGTCGCCCAATTCAACAGGGGCGGGGTGGAGACCCAGTACTTC

len: 16
j_gene: TRBJ2-3
d_gene: NA
v_gene: TRBV10-3
abundance: few
CDR3aa: CAISDGLGGHTDTQYF
CDR3nt: TGTGCCATCAGTGACGGCCTCGGGGGGCACACAGATACGCAGTATTTT

len: 18
j_gene: TRBJ1-6
d_gene: TRBD1
v_gene: TRBV6-5
abundance: few
CDR3aa: CASSYSTQGARGNSPLHF
CDR3nt: TGTGCCAGCAGTTACTCCACACAGGGGGCTAGGGGTAATTCACCCCTCCACTTT

len: 13
j_gene: TRBJ2-7
d_gene: TRBD1
v_gene: TRBV5-6
abundance: few
CDR3aa: CASTLTGLYEQYF
CDR3nt: TGTGCCAGCACCTTGACAGGGTTGTACGAGCAGTACTTC

len: 15
j_gene: TRBJ1-5
d_gene: NA
v_gene: TRBV12-3/TRBV12-4
abundance: few
CDR3aa: CASRSTSVSNQPQHF
CDR3nt: TGTGCCAGCAGATCAACCTCGGTGAGCAATCAGCCCCAGCATTTT

len: 16
j_gene: TRBJ2-7
d_gene: TRBD2
v_gene: TRBV28
abundance: many
CDR3aa: CASSLSLQRGSYEQYF
CDR3nt: TGTGCCAGCAGTTTATCCCTTCAGCGGGGCTCCTACGAGCAGTACTTC

len: 14
j_gene: TRBJ1-1
d_gene: NA
v_gene: TRBV20-1
abundance: NA
CDR3aa: CSASSRRRNTEAFF
CDR3nt: TGCAGTGCTAGTTCTCGGCGGCGGAACACTGAAGCTTTCTTT

len: 16
j_gene: TRBJ1-3
d_gene: NA
v_gene: TRBV4-1
abundance: few
CDR3aa: CASSQEETASGNTIYF
CDR3nt: TGCGCCAGCAGCCAAGAGGAAACAGCCTCTGGAAACACCATATATTTT

len: 15
j_gene: TRBJ2-3
d_gene: NA
v_gene: TRBV28
abundance: few
CDR3aa: CASSLLLLQTDTQYF
CDR3nt: TGTGCCAGCAGCCTCCTTCTGTTACAGACAGATACGCAGTATTTT

len: 16
j_gene: TRBJ2-1
d_gene: NA
v_gene: TRBV20-1
abundance: many
CDR3aa: CSARDIKGATYNEQFF
CDR3nt: TGCAGTGCTAGAGATATAAAAGGCGCAACCTACAATGAGCAGTTCTTC

len: 13
j_gene: TRBJ2-2
d_gene: NA
v_gene: TRBV2
abundance: NA
CDR3aa: CASSGEGTGELFF
CDR3nt: TGTGCCAGCAGTGGAGAGGGGACCGGGGAGCTGTTTTTT

len: 15
j_gene: TRBJ2-5
d_gene: TRBD1
v_gene: TRBV6-5
abundance: few
CDR3aa: CASSYEGQGWETQYF
CDR3nt: TGTGCCAGCAGTTACGAGGGACAGGGGTGGGAGACCCAGTACTTC

len: 15
j_gene: TRBJ2-7
d_gene: TRBD1
v_gene: TRBV4-3
abundance: NA
CDR3aa: CASSHRTGANYEQYF
CDR3nt: TGCGCCAGCAGCCACAGGACAGGGGCGAACTACGAGCAGTACTTC

len: 15
j_gene: TRBJ2-6
d_gene: NA
v_gene: TRBV5-6
abundance: many
CDR3aa: CASSLKSDWANVLTF
CDR3nt: TGTGCCAGCAGCTTGAAATCCGATTGGGCCAACGTCCTGACTTTC

len: 14
j_gene: TRBJ2-7
d_gene: TRBD1
v_gene: TRBV12-3/TRBV12-4
abundance: NA
CDR3aa: CASSFVFGQGEQYF
CDR3nt: TGTGCCAGCAGTTTCGTCTTTGGACAGGGGGAGCAGTACTTC

len: 17
j_gene: TRBJ2-3
d_gene: NA
v_gene: TRBV11-2
abundance: NA
CDR3aa: CASSLVIQGRGTDTQYF
CDR3nt: TGTGCCAGCAGCTTAGTGATTCAGGGACGAGGCACAGATACGCAGTATTTT

len: 16
j_gene: TRBJ2-1
d_gene: NA
v_gene: TRBV5-1
abundance: many
CDR3aa: CASSSIRGARDNEQFF
CDR3nt: TGCGCCAGCAGCTCAATCAGGGGCGCGCGAGACAATGAGCAGTTCTTC

len: 15
j_gene: TRBJ2-7
d_gene: TRBD1
v_gene: TRBV7-9
abundance: NA
CDR3aa: CASSLGTGAYYEQYF
CDR3nt: TGTGCCAGCAGCTTAGGTACAGGGGCTTACTACGAGCAGTACTTC